One and the same sample provided the 9 T cell receptor beta chains below, sequenced in a study of cytomegalovirus exposure and HLA in healthy donors (dated by TCRdb to 2015 to 2018). To prepare the library, the immunoSEQ multiplex PCR assay was applied. For the multiplex PCR, a mixture combining 60 forward primers for TCR Vbeta segments and 13 reverse primers for TCR Jbeta segments was used. In TCRdb, the immuneACCESS table is reduced to in-frame sequences with V and J assigned. These tables do not hold every clone; where another copy was compared, an unresolved V gene accounts for under half, and the others remain unexplained. Here the sample has roughly 180,000 clones; around 72% occur a single time. The ten largest make up 2% to 3% of the sample. The sequenced sample was PBMCs. These receptors originate from a female donor in good health and CMV-seronegative.

The V gene is TRBV4-3, the J gene TRBJ2-7, with 10 bases that match TRBD2. With 0 bases clipped from V and 2 bases from J, the junction kept 10 bases outside the gene matches. CDR1 LGHNA and CDR2 YSLEER come from the germline V gene. The CDR3 sequence is 18 residues long. The CDR3 nucleotides are TGCGCCAGCAGCCAAGATTCCCCTAGCGGGAGTTCGGCCTACGAGCAGTACTTC. This translates into CASSQDSPSGSSAYEQYF.

CDR3 bases: TGTGCCAGTACCATGGACAGGGGCAGTCAGCCCCAGCATTTT. Encoded protein: CASTMDRGSQPQHF. This rearrangement joins TRBV19 to TRBJ1-5; 9 bases align to TRBD1. Germline V gene lookup returns CDR1 LNHDA and CDR2 SQIVND (reference sequence). The CDR3 is 14 residues long. Losses at the gene ends were 7 bases for V and 6 bases for J; bases not matched to a gene: 7.

The chain recombines TRBV19 with TRBJ2-5, with a tentative D call TRBD1 (5 bases). V was pared by 6 bases and J by 7 bases, with 21 bases between. The CDR3 totals 15 residues. The germline V gene has CDR1 LNHDA and CDR2 SQIVND (reference sequence). The DNA of the CDR3 is TGTGCCAGTAGCGCCCACTTGGGGCCCTGGGGGACCCAGTACTTC. This sequence encodes CASSAHLGPWGTQYF.

The chain recombines TRBV7-2 with TRBJ1-2; 8 bases are a match to TRBD1. The CDR3 totals 14 residues. Germline V gene sequence: CDR1 SGHTA, CDR2 FQGNSA. Unmatched junction bases numbered 6, after V lost 5 bases and J lost 4 bases. In nucleotides, the CDR3 is TGTGCCAGCAGCGCGGACAGGGCCCCCTATGGCTACACCTTC. Amino acid sequence: CASSADRAPYGYTF.

The gene calls are TRBV28 and TRBJ2-1, with TRBD2 as a possible D gene (6 bases). Trimming shortened V by 7 bases and J by 7 bases, and 20 bases separated the two germline ends. CDR1 and CDR2 from the germline V gene are MDHEN and SYDVKM. The CDR3 spans 15 residues. CDR3 nucleotides: TGTGCCAGCACCGAGGTGGTAGGGAGGAGGAATGAGCAGTTCTTC. This translates into CASTEVVGRRNEQFF.

V and J are TRBV2 and TRBJ2-5, with 13 bases lining up with TRBD2. J lost 1 base, V lost 5 bases, and 1 base had no gene match. CDR3 length: 15 amino acids. The germline V gene has CDR1 SNHLY and CDR2 FYNNEI. The DNA for the CDR3 is TGTGCCAGCAGTCGACTAGCGGGAGGCCAAGAGACCCAGTACTTC. Its protein product is CASSRLAGGQETQYF.

This chain joins TRBV7-2 and TRBJ2-7, with no clear D. CDR3 length: 12 residues. Trimming shortened V by 3 bases and J by 0 bases, and 3 bases separated the two germline ends. Germline CDR1 and CDR2: SGHTA and FQGNSA. CDR3 protein: CASSFSSYEQYF. Here the CDR3 DNA reads TGTGCCAGCAGCTTCAGCTCCTACGAGCAGTACTTC.

The CDR3 nucleotides are TGTGCCAGCAGAATCGGGAACACTGAAGCTTTCTTT. Its protein product is CASRIGNTEAFF. This sequence joins TRBV25-1 and TRBJ1-1, with unresolved D. With 6 bases removed from V and 1 base from J, the gap between germline ends came to 6 bases. The germline V gene encodes CDR1 MGHDK and CDR2 SYGVNS. The CDR3 is 12 residues long.

V is TRBV5-1 and J is TRBJ2-5; weak D call: TRBD2 (6 bases). V lost 0 bases and J lost 5, with 14 bases in between. This CDR3 has 15 amino acids. Germline lookup yields CDR1 SGHRS and CDR2 YFSETQ. The CDR3 sequence is CASSLGPLRGETQYF. Here the CDR3 DNA reads TGCGCCAGCAGCTTGGGACCCCTACGGGGGGAGACCCAGTACTTC.